The 7 T cell receptor beta chains reported below all come from one sample, sequenced in a study of Graves' ophthalmopathy and Graves' hyperthyroidism. RNA transcripts were the source from which TCR beta CDR3 regions were amplified. First-round RT-PCR used HTBI primers; second-round multiplex PCR followed. Via MiXCR, TCRdb re-called the multiplex PCR reads, giving one row per CDR3 protein. The sample has a few hundred thousand distinct CDR3 sequences, less than 40% seen once. Sequencing was carried out using peripheral blood or thyroid tissue (not recorded which). These receptors all come from an adult man with Graves' hyperthyroidism.

The sample holds a few counts of this clonotype. The CDR3 DNA sequence: TGTGCCACCTTGTCCTCCAGGGGCTCTGAAGCTTTCTTT. The encoded protein is CATLSSRGSEAFF. The chain is built from TRBV28 and TRBJ1-1, with D maybe TRBD1 (6 bases). This CDR3 is built from 13 residues. V was trimmed by 10 bases and J by 6 bases, leaving 18 bases between them. The germline gives CDR1 MDHEN, CDR2 SYDVKM.

The V and J genes are TRBV20-1 and TRBJ1-1, with D perhaps matching TRBD1 (6 bases). Per the germline V gene, CDR1 is DFQATT and CDR2 is SNEGSKA (reference sequence). This CDR3 is 13 amino acids long. Trimming stripped 6 bases from V and 8 bases from J, with 19 bases between. The CDR3 DNA is TGCAGTGCCAGCAGTTTAAGGGGGGCCGAAGCTTTCTTT. Amino acid sequence: CSASSLRGAEAFF.

Comment on this clonotype: The junction and the germline gene differ at one end; a read error may be behind it. The chain carries TRBV30 and TRBJ2-2; no clear D. The CDR3 length is 13 residues. Germline V gene lookup returns CDR1 GTSNPN and CDR2 SVGIG (reference sequence). The CDR3 bases are TGTGCCTGGAGTGTAGTGAACCCCGGGGAGCTGTTTTTT. Translating gives CAWSVVNPGELFF. The complete variable domain, with remaining parts taken from reference TRBV30 and TRBJ2-2, reads SQTIHQWPATLVQPVGSPLSLECTVEGTSNPNLYWYRQAAGRGLQLLFYSVGIGQISSEVPQNLSASRPQDRQFILSSKKLLLSDSGFYLCAWSVVNPGELFFGEGSRLTVL.

This clonotype came up many times. The rearrangement links TRBV9 to TRBJ2-2; no definite D call. CDR1 and CDR2 from the germline V gene are SGDLS and YYNGEE. CDR3 size: 15 residues. The V end was cut by 0 bases, the J end by 4 bases, with 10 bases between. In DNA, the CDR3 is TGTGCCAGCAGCGTAGACCCCTCTCCCACCGGGGAGCTGTTTTTT. This gives the protein CASSVDPSPTGELFF.

The rearrangement uses TRBV25-1 and TRBJ2-7; the D gene is possibly TRBD2 (6 bases). The CDR3 extends over 16 amino acids. In germline, CDR1 is MGHDK, CDR2 SYGVNS. Between the trimmed V and J ends, which lost 6 bases and 7 bases, there was a span of 25 bases. The CDR3 bases are TGTGCCAGCAGCTTAGCGTCGGGACGGGAGCGGGCGGAGCAGTACTTC. This gives the protein CASSLASGRERAEQYF.

V usage is TRBV2 and J usage is TRBJ1-5; 7 bases align to TRBD1. Trimming at V came to 1 base and at J to 7 bases, leaving 4 bases not matched to a gene. Germline V CDR1 and CDR2: SNHLY, FYNNEI. The CDR3 loop spans 14 amino acids. The CDR3 loop is CASSEVGRGQPQHF. As DNA, the CDR3 is TGTGCCAGCAGTGAAGTTGGCAGGGGGCAGCCCCAGCATTTT.

This clonotype was counted ten times or more. The chain couples TRBV7-2 to TRBJ1-1; D is uncertain. CDR1 and CDR2 from the germline V gene are SGHTA and FQGNSA. There are 14 residues in the CDR3. Trimming stripped 4 bases from V and 0 bases from J, with 9 bases between. The CDR3 bases are TGTGCCAGCAGCTGGGGATCAATGAACACTGAAGCTTTCTTT. Amino acids: CASSWGSMNTEAFF. Full variable domain (rest looked up from reference TRBV7-2 and TRBJ1-1): GAGVSQSPSNKVTEKGKDVELRCDPISGHTALYWYRQSLGQGLEFLIYFQGNSAPDKSGLPSDRFSAERTGGSVSTLTIQRTQQEDSAVYLCASSWGSMNTEAFFGQGTRLTVV.